The 4 T cell receptor beta chains reported below all come from one sample, sequenced in a study of Graves' ophthalmopathy and Graves' hyperthyroidism (dated by TCRdb to between 2018 and 2020). Sequencing relied on an Illumina HiSeq 2000. For repertoire sequencing, the TCR beta CDR3 regions were amplified from RNA transcripts. A first-round RT-PCR used HTBI primers with the Qiagen OneStep RT-PCR kit, followed by a second-round multiplex PCR, size selection and purification. TCRdb cleaned the public reads at Q25 with fastp, built clones with MiXCR and kept in-frame beta chains. A single entry per CDR3 protein holds the most common genes and DNA from its merged rows. The sample has 400,000 to 450,000 distinct CDR3 sequences on record, under 25% of them singletons. Roughly 3% of the sample is taken by the ten largest. The sequencing sample was made of peripheral blood. These receptors all come from a woman between 18 and 29 years old with stable Graves' hyperthyroidism. Donor details come from another sample of the same person, matched by shared clones.

This clonotype was picked up many times. The V and J genes are TRBV12-3 or TRBV12-4 and TRBJ1-2; a weak D match, TRBD1 (5 bases). The CDR3 consists of 12 residues. V gave up 5 bases and J gave up 8 bases, with 12 bases separating them. The CDR3 sequence is CASSPGGQGYTF. Written as DNA, the CDR3 is TGTGCCAGCAGTCCTGGAGGACAAGGCTACACCTTC.

This clonotype was observed at least ten times. The V and J genes are TRBV18 and TRBJ2-7; D possibly corresponds to TRBD2 (5 bases). This CDR3 is 14 amino acids long. Germline V gives CDR1 KGHSH, CDR2 LQKENI. V was shortened by 0 bases and J by 4 bases, with 10 bases between the two germline ends. CDR3 loop: CASSPPRRTYEQYF. The DNA for the CDR3 is TGTGCCAGCTCACCACCACGGCGGACTTACGAGCAGTACTTC.

This clonotype has more than one count but fewer than ten. The V call is TRBV7-8, the J call TRBJ2-4, with unresolved D. Germline V gene data show CDR1 as SGHVS and CDR2 as FQNEAQ. This CDR3 spans 13 amino acids. The germline V and J ends were trimmed by 0 bases and 8 bases, with 8 bases remaining between them. In nucleotides, the CDR3 is TGTGCCAGCAGCTTAGCACAGCATGACATTCAGTACTTC. It codes for CASSLAQHDIQYF.

The V and J genes are TRBV5-6 and TRBJ2-7; no definite D call. This CDR3 has 14 residues. Germline V gives CDR1 SGHDT, CDR2 YYEEEE. The germline V and J ends were trimmed by 4 bases and 2 bases, with 13 bases remaining between them. CDR3 nucleotide sequence: TGTGCCAGCAGCGCGGACGGATACACCTACGAGCAGTACTTC. Translated: CASSADGYTYEQYF.